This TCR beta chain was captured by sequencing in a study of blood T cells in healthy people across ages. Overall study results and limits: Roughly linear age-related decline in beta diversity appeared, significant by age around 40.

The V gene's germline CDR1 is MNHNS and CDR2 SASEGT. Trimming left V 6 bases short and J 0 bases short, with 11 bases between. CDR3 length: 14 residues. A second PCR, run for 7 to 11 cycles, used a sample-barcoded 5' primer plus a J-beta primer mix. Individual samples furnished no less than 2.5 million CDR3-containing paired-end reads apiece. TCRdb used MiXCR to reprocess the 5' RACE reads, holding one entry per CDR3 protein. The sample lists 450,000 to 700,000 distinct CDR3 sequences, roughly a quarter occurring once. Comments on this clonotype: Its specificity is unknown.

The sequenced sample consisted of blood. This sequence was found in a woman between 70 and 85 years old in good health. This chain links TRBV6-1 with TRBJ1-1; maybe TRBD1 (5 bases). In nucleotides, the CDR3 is TGTGCCAGCAGGTATGGGGCCCTGAACACTGAAGCTTTCTTT. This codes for CASRYGALNTEAFF.